A single sample gave rise to the 10 T cell receptor beta chains below, sequenced in a study of T cells in women clearing cervical HPV infection (dated by TCRdb to between 2017 and 2018). The library was made by the immunoSEQ multiplex PCR assay. TCRdb's version of the immuneACCESS table is confined to in-frame rearrangements and falls short of the full clone set. An unresolved V gene accounts for under half of the shortfall where checked; the remainder is of unknown origin. The sample table gives 30,000 or so clones. The top ten clones comprise roughly 3.6% of the sample. The source material was blood buffy coat. The origin of the receptors is a woman between 18 and 70 years old with a cervical HPV16 infection that either progressed to CIN3+ or cleared (not recorded which).

Notes on this clone: The CDR3 extends 3 residues past the end of the read, so its final part is completed from the germline J gene. The chain recombines TRBV19 with TRBJ1-1, with a possible D match to TRBD1 (5 bases). This CDR3 is 14 amino acids long. CDR1 LNHDA and CDR2 SQIVND come from the germline V gene (reference sequence). Trimming took 7 bases from V and 4 from J, leaving 16 bases between them. Partial CDR3 DNA: TGTGCCAGTAATAAAGGGGTAAAGAGCACTGAA. It codes for CASNKGVKSTE. The CDR3 as a whole reads CASNKGVKSTEAFF.

Comments on this clone: The sequenced fragment ends 3 residues before the CDR3 boundary, so the rest is inferred from the germline J gene. This chain links TRBV14 with TRBJ2-3; 8 bases are a match to TRBD1. Per the germline V gene, CDR1 is SGHDN and CDR2 is FVKESK. The CDR3 totals 16 residues. The V and J ends lost 1 base and 5 bases, in that order; junction bases with no gene match: 8. The sequenced part of the CDR3 DNA is TGTGCCAGCAGCCAAGGCTTCAGGGGGCAAAAAGATACG. Translating gives CASSQGFRGQKDT. The whole CDR3 sequence reads CASSQGFRGQKDTQYF.

The sequenced CDR3 bases are TGCGCCAGCAGCTTGGGAACAGGGGGCGGTCAGCCG. Translated, it gives CASSLGTGGGQP. The full CDR3 sequence reads CASSLGTGGGQPQYF. The chain couples TRBV5-1 to TRBJ2-3, with 9 bases matching TRBD1. Read data end 3 residues before the CDR3 end; the end is taken from the germline J gene. Per germline, CDR1 SGHRS and CDR2 YFSETQ. The CDR3 is made up of 15 amino acids.

On this clone itself: The observed sequence ends 3 residues before the CDR3 terminus, with the missing tail filled in from the germline J gene. V usage is TRBV28 and J usage is TRBJ2-7, with 8 nucleotides matching TRBD2. The CDR3 totals 14 residues. Per germline, CDR1 MDHEN and CDR2 SYDVKM. V lost 3 bases and J lost 0; bases outside the gene matches: 1. The CDR3 is CASSLSGSSYEQYF. Partial CDR3 DNA: TGTGCCAGCAGTTTGAGCGGGAGCTCCTACGAG.

On this clone itself: The DNA ends 3 residues before the CDR3 does, and the rest of the CDR3 is filled in from the germline J gene. This chain uses TRBV20-1 with TRBJ2-1; 7 nucleotides line up with TRBD2. J lost 1 base, V lost 6 bases, and 9 bases had no gene match. Germline values: CDR1 DFQATT, CDR2 SNEGSKA (reference sequence). The CDR3 contains 15 residues. Incomplete CDR3 DNA: TGCAGTGCCTCCCTCCGGCGGGAGTCCTACAATGAG. It codes for CSASLRRESYNE. The whole CDR3 protein reads CSASLRRESYNEQFF.

As for this clone: The read halts 3 residues ahead of the CDR3 end, with the missing end drawn from the germline J gene. The chain is built from TRBV19 and TRBJ1-2; 10 nucleotides match TRBD1. CDR1 and CDR2 from the germline V gene are LNHDA and SQIVND (reference sequence). The CDR3 spans 16 residues. Here the CDR3 reads CASSIKGTGVDYDYTF. The sequenced CDR3 bases are TGTGCCAGTAGTATCAAGGGGACAGGGGTAGACTACGAC.

Worth noting for this clone: The CDR3 end lies 3 residues beyond the end of the read and is filled in from the germline J gene. The rearrangement uses TRBV20-1 and TRBJ2-7; 16 bases map to TRBD2. CDR1 and CDR2 (germline): DFQATT, SNEGSKA (reference sequence). The V segment lost 6 bases and the J segment 2 bases; nucleotides outside the gene matches: 10. The CDR3 has 17 residues. CDR3 DNA, as far as it was read: TGCAGTGCCTCGGGACTAGCGGGAGGGCCCTGGGCCTACGAG. As protein: CSASGLAGGPWAYE. The CDR3 reads in full as CSASGLAGGPWAYEQYF.

The CDR3 loop reads CAWSVQGETQYF. Partial CDR3 DNA: TGTGCCTGGAGTGTACAAGGGGAGACC. The chain recombines TRBV30 with TRBJ2-5; D gene ambiguous. The read stops 3 residues short of the end of the CDR3; the missing end is completed from the germline J gene. This CDR3 spans 12 amino acids. Germline CDR1 and CDR2: GTSNPN and SVGIG (reference sequence). Trimming cost V 0 bases and J 5 bases, with 7 bases left between them. Based on the CDR3 plus reference TRBV30 and TRBJ2-5, the full variable domain is SQTIHQWPATLVQPVGSPLSLECTVEGTSNPNLYWYRQAAGRGLQLLFYSVGIGQISSEVPQNLSASRPQDRQFILSSKKLLLSDSGFYLCAWSVQGETQYFGPGTRLLVL.

A remark on this clone: Sequencing ends 3 residues short of the CDR3 end; the germline J gene provides the rest. This chain connects TRBV7-2 to TRBJ1-2; no reliable D call. The CDR3 covers 12 residues. The germline V gene has CDR1 SGHTA and CDR2 FQGNSA. CDR3: CATSGNSYDYTF. The CDR3 bases that were read are TGTGCCACAAGCGGGAACTCCTACGAC. The full variable domain, in which reference TRBV7-2 and TRBJ1-2 provide the parts outside the CDR3, is GAGVSQSPSNKVTEKGKDVELRCDPISGHTALYWYRQSLGQGLEFLIYFQGNSAPDKSGLPSDRFSAERTGGSVSTLTIQRTQQEDSAVYLCATSGNSYDYTFGSGTRLTVV.

This CDR3 reads CASSFNSKTEAFF. The CDR3 bases that were read are TGTGCCAGCAGCTTCAACTCAAAAACTGAA. The V gene is TRBV7-2, the J gene TRBJ1-1; D uncertain. The read ends 3 residues early relative to the CDR3; the germline J gene fills the gap. The CDR3 spans 13 residues. With 3 bases removed from V and 5 bases from J, the gap between germline ends came to 10 bases. Per germline, CDR1 SGHTA and CDR2 FQGNSA.